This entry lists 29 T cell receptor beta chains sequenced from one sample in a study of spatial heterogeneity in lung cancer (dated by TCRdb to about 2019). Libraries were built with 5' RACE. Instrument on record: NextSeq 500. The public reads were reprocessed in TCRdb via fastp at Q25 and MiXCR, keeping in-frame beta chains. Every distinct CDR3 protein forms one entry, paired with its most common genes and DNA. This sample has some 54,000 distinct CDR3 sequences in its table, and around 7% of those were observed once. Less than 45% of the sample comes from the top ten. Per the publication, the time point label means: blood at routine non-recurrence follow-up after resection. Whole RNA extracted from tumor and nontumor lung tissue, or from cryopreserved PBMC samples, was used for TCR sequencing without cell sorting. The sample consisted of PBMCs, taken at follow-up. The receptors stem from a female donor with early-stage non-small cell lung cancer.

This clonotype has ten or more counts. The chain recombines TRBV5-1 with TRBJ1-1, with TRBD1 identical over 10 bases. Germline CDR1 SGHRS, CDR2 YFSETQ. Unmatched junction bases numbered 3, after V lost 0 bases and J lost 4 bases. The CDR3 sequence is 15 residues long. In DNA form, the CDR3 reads TGCGCCAGCAGCTTGGAAGGGACAGGGGCCACTGAAGCTTTCTTT. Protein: CASSLEGTGATEAFF.

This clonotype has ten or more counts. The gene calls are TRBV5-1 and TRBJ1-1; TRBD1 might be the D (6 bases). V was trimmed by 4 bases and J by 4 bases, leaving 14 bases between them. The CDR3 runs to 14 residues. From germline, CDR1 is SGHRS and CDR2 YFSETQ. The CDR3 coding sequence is TGCGCCAGCAGCCCTGTGGGGGCTAGCACTGAAGCTTTCTTT. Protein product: CASSPVGASTEAFF.

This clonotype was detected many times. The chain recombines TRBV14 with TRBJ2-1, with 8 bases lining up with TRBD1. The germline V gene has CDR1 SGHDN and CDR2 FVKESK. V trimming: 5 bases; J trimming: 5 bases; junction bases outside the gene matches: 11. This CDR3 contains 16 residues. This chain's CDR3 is CASSAPGTGGNNEQFF. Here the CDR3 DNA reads TGTGCCAGCAGCGCGCCCGGGACAGGCGGGAACAATGAGCAGTTCTTC.

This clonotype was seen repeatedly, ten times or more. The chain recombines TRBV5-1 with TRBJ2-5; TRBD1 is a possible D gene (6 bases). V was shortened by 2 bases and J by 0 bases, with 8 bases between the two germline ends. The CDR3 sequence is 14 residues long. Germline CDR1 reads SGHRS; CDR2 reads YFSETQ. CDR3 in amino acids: CASSLRGYQETQYF. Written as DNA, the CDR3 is TGCGCCAGCAGCTTAAGGGGGTACCAAGAGACCCAGTACTTC.

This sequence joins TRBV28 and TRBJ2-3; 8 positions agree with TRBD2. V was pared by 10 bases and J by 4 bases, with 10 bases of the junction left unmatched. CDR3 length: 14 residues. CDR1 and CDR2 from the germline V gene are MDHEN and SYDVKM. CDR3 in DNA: TGTGCCACCAACCTCGGGGGGGGCCCAGATACGCAGTATTTT. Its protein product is CATNLGGGPDTQYF.

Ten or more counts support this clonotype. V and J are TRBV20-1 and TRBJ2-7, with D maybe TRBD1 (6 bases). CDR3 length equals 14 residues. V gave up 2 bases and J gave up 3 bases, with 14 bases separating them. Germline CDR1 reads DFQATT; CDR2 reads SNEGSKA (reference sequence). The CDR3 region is CSARTYPQGYEQYF. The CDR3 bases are TGCAGTGCTAGAACTTATCCACAGGGCTACGAGCAGTACTTC.

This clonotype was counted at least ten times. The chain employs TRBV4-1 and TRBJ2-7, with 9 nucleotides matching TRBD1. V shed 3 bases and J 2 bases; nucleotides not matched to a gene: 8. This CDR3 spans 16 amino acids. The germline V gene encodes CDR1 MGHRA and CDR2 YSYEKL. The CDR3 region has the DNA TGCGCCAGCAGCCACCGAATTGGACAGGGGACCTACGAGCAGTACTTC. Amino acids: CASSHRIGQGTYEQYF.

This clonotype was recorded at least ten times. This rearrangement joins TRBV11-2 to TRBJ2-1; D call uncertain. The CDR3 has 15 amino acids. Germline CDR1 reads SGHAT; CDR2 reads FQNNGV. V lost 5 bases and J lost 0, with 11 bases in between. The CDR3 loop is CASSPSASSYNEQFF. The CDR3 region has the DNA TGTGCCAGCAGCCCGAGCGCGTCCTCCTACAATGAGCAGTTCTTC.

The CDR3 nucleotides are TGCAGTGCTAGTCCCCGAAGGTACCTTAGCTCCTACAATGAGCAGTTCTTC. This translates into CSASPRRYLSSYNEQFF. The chain employs TRBV20-1 and TRBJ2-1; no reliable D call. V lost 3 bases, J lost 0 bases, and 18 bases lay in between. This CDR3 contains 17 residues. Germline V lookup: CDR1 DFQATT, CDR2 SNEGSKA (reference sequence).

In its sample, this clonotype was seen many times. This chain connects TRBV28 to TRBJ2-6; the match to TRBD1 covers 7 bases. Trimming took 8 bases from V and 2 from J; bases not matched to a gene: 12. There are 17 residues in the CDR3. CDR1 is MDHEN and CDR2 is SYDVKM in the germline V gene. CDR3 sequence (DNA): TGTGCCAGCGAATCCTTGACAGGGAACACTGGGGCCAACGTCCTGACTTTC. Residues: CASESLTGNTGANVLTF.

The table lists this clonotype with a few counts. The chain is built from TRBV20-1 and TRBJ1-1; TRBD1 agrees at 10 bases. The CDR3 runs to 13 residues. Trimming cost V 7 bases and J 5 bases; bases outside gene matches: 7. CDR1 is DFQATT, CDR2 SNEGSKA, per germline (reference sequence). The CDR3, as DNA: TGCAGTGTCCTCCGGGACAGGGGTACTGAAGCTTTCTTT. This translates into CSVLRDRGTEAFF.

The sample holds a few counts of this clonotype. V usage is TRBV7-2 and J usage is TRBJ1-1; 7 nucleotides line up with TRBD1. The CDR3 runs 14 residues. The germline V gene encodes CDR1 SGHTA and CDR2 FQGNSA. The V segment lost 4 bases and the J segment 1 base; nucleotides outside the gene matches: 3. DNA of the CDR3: TGTGCCAGCAGCTATACAGGGGCGAACACTGAAGCTTTCTTT. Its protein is CASSYTGANTEAFF.

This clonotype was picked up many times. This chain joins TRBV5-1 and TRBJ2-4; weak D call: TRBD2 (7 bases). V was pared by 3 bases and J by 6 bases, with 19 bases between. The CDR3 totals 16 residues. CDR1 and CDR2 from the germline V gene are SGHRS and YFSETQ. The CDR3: CASSSPGAAGANIQYF. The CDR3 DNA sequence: TGCGCCAGCAGCTCCCCCGGAGCGGCGGGGGCAAACATTCAGTACTTC.

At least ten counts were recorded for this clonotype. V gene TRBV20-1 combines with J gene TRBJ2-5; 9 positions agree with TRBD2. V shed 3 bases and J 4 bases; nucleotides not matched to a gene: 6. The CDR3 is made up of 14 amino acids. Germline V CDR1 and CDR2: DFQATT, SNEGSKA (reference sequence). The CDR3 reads CSARLAGSGETQYF. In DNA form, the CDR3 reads TGCAGTGCTAGGCTAGCGGGGTCGGGAGAGACCCAGTACTTC.

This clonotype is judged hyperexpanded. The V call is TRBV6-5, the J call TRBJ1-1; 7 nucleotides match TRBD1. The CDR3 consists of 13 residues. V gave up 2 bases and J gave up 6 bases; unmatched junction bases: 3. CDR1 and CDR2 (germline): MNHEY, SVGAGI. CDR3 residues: CASSYQGVAEAFF. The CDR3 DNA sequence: TGTGCCAGCAGTTACCAGGGGGTTGCTGAAGCTTTCTTT.

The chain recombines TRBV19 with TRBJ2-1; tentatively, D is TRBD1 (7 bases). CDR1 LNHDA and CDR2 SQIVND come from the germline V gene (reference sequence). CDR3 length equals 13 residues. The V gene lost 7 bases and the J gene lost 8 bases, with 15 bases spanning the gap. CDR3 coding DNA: TGTGCCAGTAATTTCCAGGGGGGCGATGAGCAGTTCTTC. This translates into CASNFQGGDEQFF.

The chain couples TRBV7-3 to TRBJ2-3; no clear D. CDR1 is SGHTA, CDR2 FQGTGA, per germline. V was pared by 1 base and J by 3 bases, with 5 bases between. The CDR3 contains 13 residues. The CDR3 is CASSLKRTDTQYF. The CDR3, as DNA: TGTGCCAGCAGCTTAAAACGGACAGATACGCAGTATTTT. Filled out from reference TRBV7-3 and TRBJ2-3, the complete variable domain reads GAGVSQTPSNKVTEKGKYVELRCDPISGHTALYWYRQSLGQGPEFLIYFQGTGAADDSGLPNDRFFAVRPEGSVSTLKIQRTERGDSAVYLCASSLKRTDTQYFGPGTRLTVL.

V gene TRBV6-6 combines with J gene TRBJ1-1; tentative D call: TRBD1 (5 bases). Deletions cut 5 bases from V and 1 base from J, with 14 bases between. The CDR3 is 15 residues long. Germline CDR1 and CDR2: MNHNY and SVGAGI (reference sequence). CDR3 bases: TGTGCCAGCAGTGGGAGACAGTCCGAGAACACTGAAGCTTTCTTT. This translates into CASSGRQSENTEAFF.

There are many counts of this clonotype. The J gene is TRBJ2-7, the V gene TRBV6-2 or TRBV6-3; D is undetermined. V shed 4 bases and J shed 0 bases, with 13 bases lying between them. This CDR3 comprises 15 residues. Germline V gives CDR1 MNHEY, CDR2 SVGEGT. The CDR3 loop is CASSLRPASSYEQYF. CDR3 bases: TGTGCCAGCAGTTTGAGGCCGGCCAGCTCCTACGAGCAGTACTTC.

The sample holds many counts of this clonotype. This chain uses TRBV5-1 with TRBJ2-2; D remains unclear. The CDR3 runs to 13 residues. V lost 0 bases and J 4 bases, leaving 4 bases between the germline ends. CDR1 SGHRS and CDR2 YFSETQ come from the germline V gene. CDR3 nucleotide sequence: TGCGCCAGCAGCTTGGGTCCCACCGGGGAGCTGTTTTTT. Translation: CASSLGPTGELFF. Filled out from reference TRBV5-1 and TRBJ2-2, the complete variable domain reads KAGVTQTPRYLIKTRGQQVTLSCSPISGHRSVSWYQQTPGQGLQFLFEYFSETQRNKGNFPGRFSGRQFSNSRSEMNVSTLELGDSALYLCASSLGPTGELFFGEGSRLTVL.

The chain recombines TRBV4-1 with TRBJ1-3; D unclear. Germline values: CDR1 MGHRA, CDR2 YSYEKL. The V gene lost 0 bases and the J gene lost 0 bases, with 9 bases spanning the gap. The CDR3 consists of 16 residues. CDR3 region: CASSQDKGFSGNTIYF. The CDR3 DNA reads TGCGCCAGCAGCCAAGATAAAGGTTTCTCTGGAAACACCATATATTTT.

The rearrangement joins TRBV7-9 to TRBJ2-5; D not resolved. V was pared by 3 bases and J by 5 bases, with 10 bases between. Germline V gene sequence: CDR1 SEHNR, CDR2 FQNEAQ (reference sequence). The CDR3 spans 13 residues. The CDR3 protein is CASSFDKLETQYF. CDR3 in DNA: TGTGCCAGCAGCTTTGACAAGTTGGAGACCCAGTACTTC.

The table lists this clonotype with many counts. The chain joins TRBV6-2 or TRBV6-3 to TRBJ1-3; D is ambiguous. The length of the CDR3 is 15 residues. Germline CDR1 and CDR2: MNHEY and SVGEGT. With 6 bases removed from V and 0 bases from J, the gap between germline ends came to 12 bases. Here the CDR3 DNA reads TGTGCCAGCAGCAGAATCGTGGACTCTGGAAACACCATATATTTT. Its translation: CASSRIVDSGNTIYF.

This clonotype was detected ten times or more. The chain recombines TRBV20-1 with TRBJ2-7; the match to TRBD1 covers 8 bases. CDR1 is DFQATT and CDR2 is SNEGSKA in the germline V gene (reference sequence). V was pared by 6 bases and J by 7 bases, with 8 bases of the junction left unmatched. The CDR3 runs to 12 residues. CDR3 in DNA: TGCAGTGCGAAGGACAGGGTTCGGGAGCAGTACTTC. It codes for CSAKDRVREQYF.

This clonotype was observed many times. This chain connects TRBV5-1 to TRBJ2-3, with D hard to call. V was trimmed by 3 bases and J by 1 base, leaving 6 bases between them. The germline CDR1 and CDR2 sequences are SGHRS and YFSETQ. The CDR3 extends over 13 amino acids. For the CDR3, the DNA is TGCGCCAGCAGCTCTACGGGCACAGATACGCAGTATTTT. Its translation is CASSSTGTDTQYF.

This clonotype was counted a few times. This CDR3 reads CASSDSRSGANVLTF. As DNA, the CDR3 is TGTGCCAGCTCGGACTCCCGCTCTGGGGCCAACGTCCTGACTTTC. This chain connects TRBV2 to TRBJ2-6; tentative D call: TRBD2 (5 bases). CDR1 SNHLY and CDR2 FYNNEI come from the germline V gene. V lost 8 bases and J lost 0, with 11 bases in between. The CDR3 is 15 residues long.

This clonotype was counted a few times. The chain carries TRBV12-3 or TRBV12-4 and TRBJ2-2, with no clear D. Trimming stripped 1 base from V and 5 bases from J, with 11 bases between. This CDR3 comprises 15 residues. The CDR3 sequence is CASSLGLLGTGELFF. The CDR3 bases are TGTGCCAGCAGTTTAGGTCTGCTAGGGACCGGGGAGCTGTTTTTT.

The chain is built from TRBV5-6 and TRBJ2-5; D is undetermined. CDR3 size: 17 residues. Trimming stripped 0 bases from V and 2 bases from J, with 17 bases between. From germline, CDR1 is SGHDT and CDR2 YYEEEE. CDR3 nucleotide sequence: TGTGCCAGCAGCTTGGAAGGGCTGGCGGACGGTCAAGAGACCCAGTACTTC. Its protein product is CASSLEGLADGQETQYF. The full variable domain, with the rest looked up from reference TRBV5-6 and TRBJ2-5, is DAGVTQSPTHLIKTRGQQVTLRCSPKSGHDTVSWYQQALGQGPQFIFQYYEEEERQRGNFPDRFSGHQFPNYSSELNVNALLLGDSALYLCASSLEGLADGQETQYFGPGTRLLVL.

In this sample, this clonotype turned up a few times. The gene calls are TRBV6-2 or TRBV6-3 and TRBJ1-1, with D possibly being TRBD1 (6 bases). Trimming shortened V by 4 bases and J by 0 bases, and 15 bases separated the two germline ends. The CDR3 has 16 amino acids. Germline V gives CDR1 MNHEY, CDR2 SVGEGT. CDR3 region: CASSSPGAPMNTEAFF. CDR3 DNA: TGTGCCAGCAGTTCTCCGGGGGCACCAATGAACACTGAAGCTTTCTTT.